Listed here is a single T cell receptor (beta chain). Under the authors' procedure: Reference gene primer amplification yielded estimated nucleated cell counts. Assay used: immunoSEQ multiplex PCR; TCRdb lists only in-frame clones, some missing. D and trimming come from the DNA, and the V and J calls and clone size come from that table. This table holds approximately 100,000 clones, around 87% found once. The data derive from a study of blood T cell repertoires in COVID-19. About the study: Material from acute and convalescent COVID-19 was sourced from the United States, Italy and Spain. PBMCs, B-cell-depleted T cells, or T cells were the source of the cDNA or gDNA that made up the material.

After removal of 3 bases from V and 1 base from J, the junction contained 5 bases not matched to a gene. The CDR3 is 15 residues long. The germline gives CDR1 MDHEN, CDR2 SYDVKM. The specimen sequenced was peripheral blood. This clonotype was obtained from a woman older than 75 with acute or convalescent COVID-19. This chain links TRBV28 with TRBJ2-7; the match to TRBD1 covers 8 bases. The CDR3 nucleotides are TGTGCCAGCAGTTTTAGGACAGGGATTTCCTACGAGCAGTACTTC. Protein: CASSFRTGISYEQYF.